Here is one TCR beta chain with its context. This clone came up once. Its antigen target is currently unknown. No much larger clonotype is one base removed from it; base qualities were not supplied. The data are from a study of blood T cell repertoires in COVID-19 (dated by TCRdb to 2019 to 2021). Describing the broader study: Samples from collaborators originated in the United States, Italy and Spain and spanned both the acute and convalescent phases of COVID-19. The repertoires were released in a freely available public database meant as a resource for research on the immune response to SARS-CoV-2. The prospective study material was composed of cDNA or gDNA derived from T cells, B-cell-depleted T cells, or PBMCs. Where HLA class I and class II types were available, the types were taken from metadata supplied by the sample provider, not from assay-based typing. The dataset comprised deeply sampled blood TCRbeta repertoires from subjects exposed to, actively infected with, or recovered from COVID-19. Nearly every sample came with metadata listing a de-identified subject ID, COVID-19 status, age in years and sex. The samples were drawn from two sources: the first 160 participants of the ongoing ImmuneRACE study, and 1,000 to 1,500 subjects contributed by 6 global collaborators. The paper as a whole reports these results and caveats: The quantity of clinical and demographic metadata differed by source and by participant and was supplied without curation.

In Seattle, one collaborating source enrolled patients while the infection was active and tracked those patients longitudinally over the course of disease. Whole blood was collected in K2EDTA tubes by collaborating institutions according to the institutions' own protocols. For TCRbeta analysis, collaborators shipped samples as frozen whole blood, isolated PBMCs, or DNA extracted from either of those sample types. As encoded in the germline V gene, CDR1 is SGHVS while CDR2 is FNYEAQ. Including cysteine and phenylalanine, the CDR3 has 13 amino acids. Of all the DNA, just the CDR3 is kept, 39 bases in frame from base 1. V and J are truncated by 1 base and 6 bases respectively, leaving an intervening sequence of 9 bases. The immunoSEQ Assay, a bias-controlled multiplex PCR, was used to amplify TCRbeta CDR3 regions from genomic DNA. Turning to the authors' computational methods: Nucleated cell counts per sample were estimated from amplification of reference gene primers within the assay. To quantify the absolute abundance of each unique TCRbeta CDR3 rearrangement, sequence reads were collapsed and filtered. Productive Simpson clonality was computed per sample as the square root of Simpson's diversity index over productive rearrangements. TCRdb took this table from immuneACCESS and kept in-frame rearrangements with V and J called. Such tables lack part of the clones; where checked against another copy, unresolved V genes explain under half of the gap, and the rest is unexplained. The V and J calls and clone size come from that table; D and trimming were worked out from the DNA. For this sample there are fewer than 350,000 clones; 75% to 95% appear just once. 6.5% to 8% of the sample goes to the ten largest clones.

Source material: peripheral blood. The receptor was isolated from a woman in her twenties or thirties with COVID-19, enrolled during active disease. This chain joins TRBV7-6 to TRBJ1-1; TRBD1 is a weak D gene call, 6 bases matching. The bases are TGTGCCAGCAGCTTAGACAGGGTGGCTGAAGCTTTCTTT. It codes for CASSLDRVAEAFF.